These 27 T cell receptor beta chains came from one sample sequenced in a study of PD-L1 blockade in urothelial cancer. The method was immunoSEQ multiplex PCR; TCRdb's version includes in-frame clones alone and lacks a portion of them. The table has about 52,000 clones, about four fifths seen once. Time point denoted: pretreatment peripheral blood. The source was PBMCs, collected around atezolizumab (anti-PD-L1) treatment. The receptors stem from a man aged 50 to 60 with urothelial cancer.

This clone was observed a few times. V and J are TRBV27 and TRBJ2-2; possibly TRBD2 for D (5 bases). V was cut by 4 bases and J by 8 bases, with 8 bases left in between. The CDR3 totals 12 residues. Germline V gives CDR1 MNHEY, CDR2 SMNVEV (reference sequence). Here the CDR3 reads CASSSGRGELFF. CDR3 in DNA: TGTGCCAGCAGTTCTGGGAGAGGGGAGCTGTTTTTT.

A single count supports this clone. The J gene is TRBJ1-1, the V gene TRBV27; D unresolved. The CDR3 totals 14 residues. V lost 3 bases to trimming and J lost 4 bases, with 12 bases between them. Per germline, CDR1 MNHEY and CDR2 SMNVEV (reference sequence). The DNA for the CDR3 is TGTGCCAGCAGTTTTGGGCTTTTTAGCACTGAAGCTTTCTTT. This encodes CASSFGLFSTEAFF.

This clone was picked up a small number of times. DNA of the CDR3: TGCGCCAGCAGCCGGGACTCCGGGACAGAGAACACTGAAGCTTTCTTT. It yields the protein CASSRDSGTENTEAFF. The chain combines TRBV4-3 with TRBJ1-1; 7 bases fit TRBD1. Germline V CDR1 and CDR2: LGHNA, YSLEER. Germline trimming cut 4 bases from V and 1 base from J; bases unmatched to any gene: 9. The CDR3 is 16 amino acids.

The genes are TRBV5-4 and TRBJ2-5; 11 bases agree with TRBD2. The CDR3 is 13 residues long. V trimming: 10 bases; J trimming: 1 base; junction bases outside the gene matches: 3. CDR1 and CDR2 (germline): SGHNT, YYREEE (reference sequence). CDR3 coding DNA: TGTGCCTTTAGCGGGGGGGTCCAAGAGACCCAGTACTTC. Translated, it gives CAFSGGVQETQYF.

This clone was picked up a small number of times. This chain links TRBV7-3 with TRBJ2-1, with 9 nucleotides matching TRBD2. V shed 1 base and J 12 bases; nucleotides not matched to a gene: 7. In germline, CDR1 is SGHTA, CDR2 FQGTGA. The CDR3 has 14 residues. In DNA, the CDR3 is TGTGCCAGCAGCTTAAATCTTGCGGGGGGGTTGCAGTTCTTC. As protein: CASSLNLAGGLQFF.

The rearrangement uses TRBV11-2 and TRBJ2-2; 7 bases fit TRBD2. The V segment lost 2 bases and the J segment 1 base; nucleotides outside the gene matches: 10. This CDR3 contains 18 residues. The germline V gene encodes CDR1 SGHAT and CDR2 FQNNGV. CDR3 sequence reads: CASSLKVGGGLNTGELFF. DNA of the CDR3: TGTGCCAGCAGCTTAAAGGTGGGGGGGGGTCTGAACACCGGGGAGCTGTTTTTT.

There are a few counts of this clone. The gene calls are TRBV6-4 and TRBJ1-6; D is undetermined. This CDR3 is 15 amino acids long. V was trimmed by 4 bases and J by 5 bases, leaving 12 bases between them. Germline V gene data show CDR1 as MRHNA and CDR2 as SNTAGT. This CDR3 is CASSARWGDNSPLHF. CDR3 in DNA: TGTGCCAGCAGTGCCCGTTGGGGAGATAATTCACCCCTCCACTTT.

CDR3 in DNA: TGTGCCTGGACAGGAGGGGAAGGAGAGACCCAGTACTTC. Encoded protein: CAWTGGEGETQYF. The chain combines TRBV30 with TRBJ2-5; the D gene is possibly TRBD2 (6 bases). The CDR3 runs to 13 residues. The germline V gene has CDR1 GTSNPN and CDR2 SVGIG (reference sequence). The V end lost 4 bases, the J end lost 4 bases, and 13 bases lay between the germline ends.

The chain couples TRBV5-1 to TRBJ1-3; possible D gene TRBD1, 5 bases. The CDR3 runs to 15 residues. V was pared by 1 base and J by 4 bases, with 12 bases between. Germline V CDR1 and CDR2: SGHRS, YFSETQ. CDR3 loop: CASSLRGDPGNTIYF. The CDR3 DNA reads as TGCGCCAGCAGCTTGCGGGGGGACCCCGGAAACACCATATATTTT.

The V gene is TRBV2, the J gene TRBJ2-3, with D possibly matching TRBD1 (6 bases). V was clipped by 9 bases and J by 6 bases, with 7 bases between them. Germline assignment: CDR1 SNHLY and CDR2 FYNNEI. The length of the CDR3 is 10 residues. This CDR3 is CASRGDTQYF. CDR3 nucleotides: TGTGCCAGTAGGGGGGATACGCAGTATTTT. The variable domain in full, with the rest retrieved from reference TRBV2 and TRBJ2-3, is EPEVTQTPSHQVTQMGQEVILRCVPISNHLYFYWYRQILGQKVEFLVSFYNNEISEKSEIFDDQFSVERPDGSNFTLKIRSTKLEDSAMYFCASRGDTQYFGPGTRLTVL.

The chain is built from TRBV4-1 and TRBJ2-3; 11 positions agree with TRBD2. CDR3 size: 17 residues. Trimming at V came to 4 bases and at J to 1 base, leaving 7 bases not matched to a gene. Per the germline V gene, CDR1 is MGHRA and CDR2 is YSYEKL. The CDR3 DNA reads TGCGCCAGCAGCCGAGGGACTAGCGGTGGAGGCACAGATACGCAGTATTTT. Translated, it gives CASSRGTSGGGTDTQYF.

The chain combines TRBV10-2 with TRBJ2-1; 9 bases fit TRBD2. Germline V gene lookup returns CDR1 WSHSY and CDR2 SAAADI. The V segment lost 11 bases and the J segment 6 bases; nucleotides outside the gene matches: 2. The CDR3 runs 11 residues. CDR3 loop: CAATSGNEQFF. For the CDR3, the DNA is TGCGCCGCGACTAGCGGCAATGAGCAGTTCTTC.

This chain connects TRBV6-6 to TRBJ2-7, with D hard to call. Trimming took off 3 bases at V and 5 bases at J, with 11 bases between the two ends. The CDR3 is made up of 13 amino acids. Germline CDR1 and CDR2: MNHNY and SVGAGI (reference sequence). The CDR3 DNA reads as TGTGCCAGCAGTTATAGTCTGATCGACGAGCAGTACTTC. This sequence encodes CASSYSLIDEQYF.

This chain links TRBV4-3 with TRBJ2-3; 9 bases agree with TRBD2. The CDR3 sequence is 20 residues long. V shed 5 bases and J 0 bases; nucleotides not matched to a gene: 18. CDR1 is LGHNA, CDR2 YSLEER, per germline. In nucleotides, the CDR3 is TGCGCCAGCAGCAGCTGGATGCTAGCGGGATCACTTACTAGCACAGATACGCAGTATTTT. It yields the protein CASSSWMLAGSLTSTDTQYF.

The chain has TRBV29-1 and TRBJ2-5, with TRBD2 identical over 8 bases. With 7 bases clipped from V and 5 bases from J, the junction kept 9 bases outside the gene matches. This CDR3 is 13 amino acids long. Germline V CDR1 and CDR2: SQVTM, ANQGSEA. CDR3 residues: CSAGRGAGETQYF. The DNA of the CDR3 is TGCAGCGCCGGGCGGGGGGCAGGGGAGACCCAGTACTTC. Supplemented by reference TRBV29-1 and TRBJ2-5, the full variable domain reads SAVISQKPSRDICQRGTSLTIQCQVDSQVTMMFWYRQQPGQSLTLIATANQGSEATYESGFVIDKFPISRPNLTFSTLTVSNMSPEDSSIYLCSAGRGAGETQYFGPGTRLLVL.

The CDR3 protein is CASSARTSGSSYNEQFF. The CDR3 DNA reads TGTGCCAGCAGCGCCCGGACTAGCGGATCCTCCTACAATGAGCAGTTCTTC. V gene TRBV7-2 combines with J gene TRBJ2-1, with 10 bases that match TRBD2. The CDR3 loop spans 17 amino acids. Germline V gives CDR1 SGHTA, CDR2 FQGNSA. With V trimmed by 5 bases and J by 0 bases, 7 bases remained unmatched.

This clone was counted once. The chain carries TRBV27 and TRBJ2-2; perhaps TRBD1 as D (5 bases). The CDR3 has 15 amino acids. Between the trimmed V and J ends, which lost 5 bases and 0 bases, there was a span of 10 bases. Germline-derived CDR1 and CDR2 are MNHEY and SMNVEV (reference sequence). CDR3 sequence reads: CASSRQGSNTGELFF. The CDR3 DNA is TGTGCCAGCAGTCGTCAGGGATCGAACACCGGGGAGCTGTTTTTT.

The V gene is TRBV6-4, the J gene TRBJ2-3; 7 positions match TRBD2. V was pared by 2 bases and J by 2 bases, with 1 base of the junction left unmatched. Germline CDR1 MRHNA, CDR2 SNTAGT. The CDR3 has 14 amino acids. In nucleotides, the CDR3 is TGTGCCAGCAGTGACGGGAGGGCCACAGATACGCAGTATTTT. It codes for CASSDGRATDTQYF.

The chain uses TRBV7-9 and TRBJ1-1; tentatively, D is TRBD1 (5 bases). Trimming took off 0 bases at V and 1 base at J, with 9 bases between the two ends. This CDR3 region has 15 residues. The germline V gene has CDR1 SEHNR and CDR2 FQNEAQ (reference sequence). The CDR3 sequence is CASSLARGGNTEAFF. The CDR3, as DNA: TGTGCCAGCAGCTTAGCGAGGGGAGGGAACACTGAAGCTTTCTTT.

V gene TRBV7-9 combines with J gene TRBJ2-7; TRBD2 aligns across 14 bases. In germline, CDR1 is SEHNR, CDR2 FQNEAQ (reference sequence). The CDR3 sequence is 18 residues long. V gave up 3 bases and J gave up 9 bases; unmatched junction bases: 16. The CDR3 sequence: CASSFGTPPGTSGSGQYF. In DNA, the CDR3 is TGTGCCAGCAGCTTTGGGACCCCCCCCGGGACTAGCGGGAGTGGGCAGTACTTC.

This chain joins TRBV12-5 and TRBJ2-3; 7 nucleotides align to TRBD2. This CDR3 is built from 16 residues. Germline CDR1 is LGHNT and CDR2 is FRNRAP. J was trimmed by 7 bases and V by 7 bases; bases with no gene match: 17. The CDR3 region is CASALSLGRERYTQYF. CDR3 sequence (DNA): TGTGCTAGTGCCCTGTCGCTGGGGCGGGAGCGATATACGCAGTATTTT.

J is TRBJ2-5 and V is TRBV18; 8 nucleotides agree with TRBD1. The length of the CDR3 is 15 residues. Germline V gene data show CDR1 as KGHSH and CDR2 as LQKENI. The ends lost 3 bases at V and 2 bases at J; junction bases unmatched: 5. DNA of the CDR3: TGTGCCAGCTCACCTCGGACAGGGTCTCAAGAGACCCAGTACTTC. Protein sequence: CASSPRTGSQETQYF.

This clone was observed a few times. The J gene is TRBJ2-1, the V gene TRBV10-2; TRBD2 aligns across 8 bases. CDR3 size: 15 residues. Unmatched junction bases numbered 4, after V lost 3 bases and J lost 3 bases. Germline V gene lookup returns CDR1 WSHSY and CDR2 SAAADI. The CDR3 DNA is TGCGCCAGCAGTGATCCGGGGGGGGGCTACAATGAGCAGTTCTTC. Translation gives CASSDPGGGYNEQFF.

The chain uses TRBV4-3 and TRBJ2-7; TRBD1 matches at 7 bases. The CDR3 covers 12 residues. With V trimmed by 5 bases and J by 7 bases, 5 bases remained unmatched. The germline V gene encodes CDR1 LGHNA and CDR2 YSLEER. This chain's CDR3 is CASSKGAGEQYF. CDR3 bases: TGCGCCAGCAGCAAGGGGGCTGGAGAGCAGTACTTC.

The chain's CDR3 is CASSLHRGMETQYF. The DNA of the CDR3 is TGTGCCAGCAGCTTGCACAGGGGGATGGAGACCCAGTACTTC. The rearrangement uses TRBV7-9 and TRBJ2-5; 8 nucleotides align to TRBD1. The CDR3 is made up of 14 amino acids. From germline, CDR1 is SEHNR and CDR2 FQNEAQ (reference sequence). V lost 3 bases and J lost 5; bases outside the gene matches: 5.

The V gene is TRBV6-6, the J gene TRBJ1-4; 7 bases are shared with TRBD1. After removal of 10 bases from V and 8 bases from J, the junction contained 7 bases not matched to a gene. This CDR3 is 12 amino acids long. In germline, CDR1 is MNHNY, CDR2 SVGAGI (reference sequence). CDR3: CATGTAREKLFF. CDR3 DNA: TGTGCCACAGGGACAGCTCGAGAAAAACTGTTTTTT.

V usage is TRBV11-2 and J usage is TRBJ2-5; the D gene is possibly TRBD2 (6 bases). Germline V gives CDR1 SGHAT, CDR2 FQNNGV. V was cut by 5 bases and J by 5 bases, with 15 bases left in between. The CDR3 length is 14 residues. The CDR3 reads CASSPDRGVETQYF. In DNA form, the CDR3 reads TGTGCCAGCAGCCCGGACCGCGGGGTGGAGACCCAGTACTTC.